The clone carrying this TCR beta chain came up many times. Its antigen is not known. Trimming at V came to 6 bases and at J to 1 base, leaving 5 bases not matched to a gene. This CDR3 is 14 amino acids long. The germline V gene has CDR1 SQVTM and CDR2 ANQGSEA. The data were obtained in a study of T cell repertoires in cytomegalovirus infection. At the level of the study: Based on public TCR beta signatures, there were indications of CMV infection and of a matching HLA type.

TCRdb fed the reads into MiXCR, producing one record per CDR3 protein. The table shows approximately 200,000 distinct CDR3 sequences, with about 28% occurring only once. Study-wide results and caveats: Clonotype analysis showed dominance of the ex vivo response by HLA-C-restricted CMV-specific TCR beta clonotypes. Cumulative frequency of public TCR beta families picked out carriers of CMV plus the relevant HLA.

V and J are TRBV29-1 and TRBJ2-2, with TRBD1 matching over 7 bases. Sequenced material: PBMCs. The source is a human donor in good health (CMV status not recorded). Some clones in this sample may be carry-over from other donors' samples. DNA for the CDR3: TGCAGCGTCTTGGGGACAGAGAACACCGGGGAGCTGTTTTTT. Translated, it gives CSVLGTENTGELFF.